The present TCR beta chain was sequenced within a study of T cell responses to AZD1222 COVID-19 vaccine (dated by TCRdb to the early 2020s). Describing the broader study: A total of under 250 trial participants underwent TCR sequencing, of whom about 200 had received two doses of AZD1222 and around 25 had received two doses of the MenACWY control vaccine. Trial participants were enrolled by age into 18-55, 56-69 and 70-plus year subgroups, with 148, 28 and 57 TCR-sequenced participants respectively. On the study overall, not on this receptor specifically: The 56-69-year group was small, and its depth increase did not reach significance, likely because of low power. Most participants were white British and females outnumbered males, and the authors suggested that clonal diversity may have been underestimated. Reportedly, close to half of the unique spike-specific TCRs recognized epitopes lying outside the regions that are mutated in the B.1.351 and B.1.1.7 variants. Because no samples from the day 14 peak response were available, repertoires could be characterized only after the peak T cell response. Conclusions about previously exposed vaccinees were limited because only six AZD1222 recipients were SARS-CoV-2 seropositive at baseline. Spike-specific TCR breadth and depth rose significantly after two AZD1222 doses compared with day 0 and with MenACWY recipients. Vaccine-associated CD4 TCRs spanned the whole spike protein, with dominant responses in regions 160-218 and 743-854.

The CDR3, from cysteine to phenylalanine, totals 13 residues. The sequence is cut down to CDR3 DNA, 39 bases in frame from base 1. CDR1 and CDR2, looked up from the germline V gene, are MGHRA and YSYEKL. V is reduced by 6 bases and J by 7 bases, leaving a spacing of 15 bases between them. The CDR3 regions of human TCRbeta chains were subjected to immunosequencing. The source study handled its data this way. TCRs in the repertoires were matched against a reference library of SARS-CoV-2-specific TCRs that had been generated with the MIRA antigen-specificity platform. Breadth meant the fraction of unique TCRs that were SARS-CoV-2-associated, whereas depth meant the fraction of total T cells that were SARS-CoV-2-associated. Using the MIRA data, each spike-specific TCR was assigned both to the spike region to which the TCR was reactive and to a CD4 or CD8 class. Log10-transformed breadth and depth values were compared by one-way ANOVA with Sidak's multiple comparisons tests. Drawn from immuneACCESS, this table holds only the in-frame rearrangements with V and J called that TCRdb kept. Clones are partly lost; checked studies trace under half to an unresolved V gene and leave the rest unexplained. The D gene and trimming were derived from the DNA, and the V and J assignments and clone size from that table. This sample has 100,000 or so clones in its table, and about 88% of those were observed once. The biggest ten clones account for 5% to 6% of the sample.

Taken with the paper, the label for time point translates to: about 28 days (+/-7) after the second vaccine dose. Because spike-specific TCR depth and breadth did not differ between the two schedules, AZD1222 recipients who got a second dose at roughly 4 weeks were pooled with those who got a second dose at roughly 12 weeks. Vaccinee samples came from UK trials COV001 and COV002, including a single-blind randomized controlled phase 2/3 trial of AZD1222 (ChAdOx1 nCoV-19) in healthy adults. Trial participant PBMC samples were collected at day 0 and day 28 after the second dose for TCRbeta chain sequencing. This clone was recorded once. Its binding antigen is unknown. No base quality information exists; no much larger clone differs at one position.

The chain uses TRBV4-1 and TRBJ1-2; TRBD1 is perhaps the D gene, given 5 matching bases. This clonotype originated in an adult who received the AZD1222 COVID-19 vaccine. Sequences were derived from peripheral blood, sampled 28 days after the second AZD1222 dose. The DNA is TGCGCCAGCAGTACCAGGGTAACCGGTGGCTACACCTTC. Protein translation: CASSTRVTGGYTF.